This T cell receptor (beta chain) was obtained from a study of patients and donors after allogeneic stem cell transplantation. Looked up from germline, CDR1 is MDHEN and CDR2 is SYDVKM. The CDR3 is made up of 15 amino acids. The V gene end was trimmed by 4 bases and the J gene end by 3 bases; junction bases not matched to a gene: 5. MiXCR, applied by TCRdb to the RT-PCR reads, yields one record per CDR3 protein. The table shows some 150,000 distinct CDR3 sequences, with about a third occurring only once. The clonotype comes from a human donor who was either an allogeneic HSCT recipient or a stem cell or donor lymphocyte infusion donor (not recorded which). It is not recorded whose cells these are; they may come from a transplant donor. The chain employs TRBV28 and TRBJ1-4; 7 bases map to TRBD1. The sample taken for sequencing was blood, either unsorted or a sorted T cell fraction (not recorded which). The CDR3, as DNA: TGTGCCAGCAGTTACTCGACAGGGCCTAATGAAAAACTGTTTTTT. Translating it yields CASSYSTGPNEKLFF.